This note documents a single T cell receptor beta chain sequence. No antigen is known for it. This entry is derived from a study of beta chain features in type 1 diabetes. Turning to the study itself: In age, gender and cell yields, patients were similar to healthy donors. Study results and caveats: Within each of all four CD4+ subsets, Type 1 diabetes patients had TCRB CDR3s that were moderately but significantly shorter.

Based on CD45RO/CCR7/CD25/CD127/CD95/CD27, CD4+ regulatory, stem cell-like memory, naive and central memory cells were sorted. The whole isolated RNA underwent reverse transcription, so sequencing captured expressed TCRB transcripts. Clones were sequenced by immunoSEQ multiplex PCR, and TCRdb holds only the in-frame ones, with some missing. The sample contains almost 350,000 clones, over 7% of which appear only once. This sequence originates from a man aged 25-40 years with type 1 diabetes. The specimen was central memory CD4+ T cells from blood.

CDR3 sequence reads: CASSLSGTGGYEQYF. In nucleotides, the CDR3 is TGTGCCAGCAGTCTCTCCGGGACAGGGGGTTACGAGCAGTACTTC. The rearrangement links TRBV6-5 to TRBJ2-7, with 11 bases fitting TRBD1. After removal of 5 bases from V and 4 bases from J, the junction contained 7 bases not matched to a gene. The CDR3 consists of 15 residues. Germline V gene sequence: CDR1 MNHEY, CDR2 SVGAGI.